This T cell receptor (beta chain) originates from a study of beta chain features in type 1 diabetes. Whole-study findings and limits: A PCR bias possibly favoring shorter templates would apply equally to patients and controls. Whether HLA type affects TCRB rearrangement stayed undetermined in the present work. Researchers reported that naive, central memory and Treg TCRB repertoires appeared more similar in patients than in healthy donors.

Looked up from germline, CDR1 is SNHLY and CDR2 is FYNNEI. V was trimmed by 3 bases and J by 6 bases, leaving 6 bases between them. This CDR3 is built from 12 residues. Expressed TCRB transcripts were sequenced, since all the RNA that had been isolated was reverse transcribed. The data were produced by immunoSEQ multiplex PCR, yet TCRdb's version contains in-frame clones alone and is incomplete. This table holds 400,000 to 550,000 clones, 11% found once. This clone came up a few times. Its antigen remains unknown. The sequenced sample was naive CD4+ T cells from blood. The chain has TRBV2 and TRBJ1-5, with D uncertain. The TCR originated in a woman aged 18-35 years in good health. CDR3 sequence reads: CASSDMAQPQHF. Written as DNA, the CDR3 is TGTGCCAGCAGTGATATGGCTCAGCCCCAGCATTTT.